This is a list of T cell receptor beta chains from one sample in a study of blood T cell repertoires in COVID-19. Sequencing was performed with immunoSEQ multiplex PCR; in TCRdb, only in-frame clones are kept and a portion is missing. The data show 140,000 to 150,000 clones, around 84% seen once. The source material was peripheral blood. The origin of the receptors is a man aged 55 to 70 with active or convalescent COVID-19. CDR3s leave out the opening cysteine and the closing phenylalanine or tryptophan.

j_gene	v_gene	CDR3aa
TRBJ1-6	TRBV11-3	ASSHPRQGQNNSPLH
TRBJ1-1	TRBV6-8	ASSRRSGLNTEAF
TRBJ2-3	TRBV5-4	ASSSYERSQRNTDTQY
TRBJ2-3	TRBV30	ACFRFSTDTQY
TRBJ2-7	TRBV21-1	ASSLAVYQRQY
TRBJ2-5	TRBV7-2	ASSPGTLQETQY
TRBJ2-5	TRBV3-1/TRBV3-2	ASSPLAAKETQY
TRBJ1-2	TRBV21-1	ASILRRVAASRYT
TRBJ1-1	TRBV19	ASSPHDRPTEAF
TRBJ2-7	TRBV21-1	ASSKVKHAMLHEQY
TRBJ2-7	TRBV18	ASSPGTSGRSEQY
TRBJ2-7	TRBV7-3	ASSSTPPGEQY
TRBJ2-5	TRBV5-5	ASSPGTSGMGQETQY
TRBJ1-1	TRBV28	ASSFLGGDVNTEAF
TRBJ1-2	TRBV15	ATSRDIGVAGYT
TRBJ1-2	TRBV19	ASKDPDLNSNYGYT
TRBJ2-1	TRBV9	ASSVAGTGSPNEQF
TRBJ2-6	TRBV27	ASRPKAGVGSGANVLT
TRBJ2-2	TRBV5-1	ASSSGPRGTGELF
TRBJ1-2	TRBV19	ASSIPGTLYGYT
TRBJ2-3	TRBV9	ASSWDSSTDTQY
TRBJ1-5	TRBV19	ASSPPGGPNQPQH
TRBJ2-5	TRBV5-4	ASSLAGSGAQY
TRBJ2-1	TRBV19	ASSGSGRNDEQF
TRBJ2-5	TRBV18	ASSPQEGTETQY
TRBJ2-1	TRBV7-8	ASSLVSGASYNEQF
TRBJ2-1	TRBV29-1	SVETGNEQF
TRBJ2-1	TRBV6-2/TRBV6-3	ASSRAYNEQF
TRBJ2-5	TRBV6-1	ASSEGTGQETQY
TRBJ2-5	TRBV9	ASSVGAGGSVTQY
TRBJ1-4	TRBV6-5	ASRTGATNEKLF
TRBJ2-1	TRBV15	ATSRAGERSDNEQF
TRBJ1-5	TRBV6-5	ASTSRGSNQPQH
TRBJ2-7	TRBV19	ASSMTGLREQY
TRBJ2-1	TRBV18	ASSPGLAGGLDEQF
TRBJ2-7	TRBV3-1/TRBV3-2	ASSRLAAGREQY
TRBJ2-7	TRBV13	ASTQATGIAQY
TRBJ2-5	TRBV28	ASRATGEVETQY
TRBJ1-2	TRBV30	AWSSDTLYGYT
TRBJ2-2	TRBV5-1	ASSTGLAGVRTGELF
TRBJ2-5	TRBV7-2	ASSPRLAGVSETQY
TRBJ2-2	TRBV5-1	ASSLDRGTGELF
TRBJ2-2	TRBV9	ASSINRLAGDRRELF
TRBJ2-1	TRBV7-9	ASSLAVGAGINNEQF
TRBJ1-6	TRBV9	ASSVRPDSSPLH
TRBJ2-7	TRBV6-5	ASRETTGREQY
TRBJ1-2	TRBV28	ASSLSGTGATYGYT